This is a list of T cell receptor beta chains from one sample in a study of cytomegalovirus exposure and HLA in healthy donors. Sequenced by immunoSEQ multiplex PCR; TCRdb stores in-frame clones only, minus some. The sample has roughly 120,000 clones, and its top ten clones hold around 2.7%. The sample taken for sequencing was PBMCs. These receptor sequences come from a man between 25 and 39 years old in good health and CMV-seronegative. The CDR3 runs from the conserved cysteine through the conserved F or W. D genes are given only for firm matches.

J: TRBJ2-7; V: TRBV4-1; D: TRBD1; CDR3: CASSQDSQGAYEQYF; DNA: TGCGCCAGCAGCCAAGATAGCCAGGGGGCCTACGAGCAGTACTTC
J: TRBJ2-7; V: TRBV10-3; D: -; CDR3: CAIRVSGSVEYEQYF; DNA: TGTGCCATCAGGGTCAGCGGTAGCGTTGAGTACGAGCAGTACTTC
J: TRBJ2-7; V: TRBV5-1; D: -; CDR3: CASSLVPSDYEQYF; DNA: TGCGCCAGCAGCTTGGTTCCAAGCGACTACGAGCAGTACTTC
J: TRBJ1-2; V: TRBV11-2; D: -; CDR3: CASSADRESDGYTF; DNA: TGTGCCAGCAGCGCGGACCGGGAGTCGGATGGCTACACCTTC
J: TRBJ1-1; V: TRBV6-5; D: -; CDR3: CASSYVDGGDTEAFF; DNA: TGTGCCAGCAGTTACGTGGACGGCGGGGACACTGAAGCTTTCTTT
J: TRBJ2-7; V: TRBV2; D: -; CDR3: CASSVGRGSYEQYF; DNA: TGTGCCAGCAGTGTTGGGCGGGGCTCCTACGAGCAGTACTTC
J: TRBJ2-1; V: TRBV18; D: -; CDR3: CASSKTSNNEQFF; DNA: TGTGCCAGCTCAAAAACTAGCAACAATGAGCAGTTCTTC
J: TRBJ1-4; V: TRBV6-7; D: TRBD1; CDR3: CASSYQGQGDEKLFF; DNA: TGTGCCAGCAGTTACCAGGGACAGGGGGATGAAAAACTGTTTTTT
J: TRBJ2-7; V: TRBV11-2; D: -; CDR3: CASSALGEQYF; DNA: TGTGCCAGCAGCGCCCTCGGGGAGCAGTACTTC
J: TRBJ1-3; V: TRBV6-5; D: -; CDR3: CASNGEGNTIYF; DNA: TGTGCCAGCAATGGGGAGGGAAACACCATATATTTT
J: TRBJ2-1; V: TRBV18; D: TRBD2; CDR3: CASSPTSGRDEQFF; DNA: TGTGCCAGCTCACCAACTAGCGGGAGGGATGAGCAGTTCTTC
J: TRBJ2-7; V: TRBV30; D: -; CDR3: CAWTSRDEQYF; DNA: TGTGCCTGGACTTCCAGGGACGAGCAGTACTTC
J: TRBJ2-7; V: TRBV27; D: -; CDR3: CAAASAVSLYEQYF; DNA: TGTGCCGCCGCTTCGGCGGTCTCCCTCTACGAGCAGTACTTC
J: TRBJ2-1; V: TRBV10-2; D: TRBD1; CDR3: CASSVLGDRSVYNEQFF; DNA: TGCGCCAGCAGTGTCCTAGGGGACAGAAGTGTTTACAATGAGCAGTTCTTC
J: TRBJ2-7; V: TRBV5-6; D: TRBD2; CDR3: CASSHRQGLADTDYEQYF; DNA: TGTGCCAGCAGCCACCGACAAGGACTAGCGGATACAGACTACGAGCAGTACTTC
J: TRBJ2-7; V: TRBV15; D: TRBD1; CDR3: CATSRGGQPDYEQYF; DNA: TGTGCCACCAGCAGAGGGGGACAGCCGGACTACGAGCAGTACTTC
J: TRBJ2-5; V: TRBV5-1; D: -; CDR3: CASSQVPWEQYF; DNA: TGCGCCAGCAGCCAAGTACCCTGGGAGCAGTACTTC
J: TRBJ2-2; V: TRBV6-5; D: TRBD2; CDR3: CASRAGLAFTGELFF; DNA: TGTGCCAGCAGGGCGGGACTAGCGTTCACCGGGGAGCTGTTTTTT
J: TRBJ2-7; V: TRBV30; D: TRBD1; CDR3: CAWSYSGTGSAEQYF; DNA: TGTGCCTGGAGTTATTCGGGGACAGGGTCTGCCGAGCAGTACTTC
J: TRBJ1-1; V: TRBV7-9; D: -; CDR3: CASTHSGGNTEAFF; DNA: TGTGCCAGCACCCATTCGGGGGGGAACACTGAAGCTTTCTTT
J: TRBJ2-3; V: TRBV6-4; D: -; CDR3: CASSPGSLATDTQYF; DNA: TGTGCCAGCAGCCCCGGGAGTCTAGCGACAGATACGCAGTATTTT
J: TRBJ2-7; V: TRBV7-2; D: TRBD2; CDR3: CASSSYSGRAPEQYF; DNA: TGTGCCAGCAGCTCCTATAGCGGGAGGGCCCCCGAGCAGTACTTC
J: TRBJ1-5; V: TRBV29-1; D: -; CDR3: CSVGDQPQHF; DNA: TGCAGCGTGGGAGATCAGCCCCAGCATTTT
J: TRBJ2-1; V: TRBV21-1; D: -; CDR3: CASSETSENEQFF; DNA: TGTGCCAGCAGCGAGACTAGCGAGAATGAGCAGTTCTTC
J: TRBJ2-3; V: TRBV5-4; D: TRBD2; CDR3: CATRTSGSGGTQYF; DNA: TGTGCCACCCGGACTAGCGGGAGTGGTGGTACGCAGTATTTT